Listed below are T cell receptor beta chains from one sample, sequenced in a study of cytomegalovirus exposure and HLA in healthy donors. TCRdb keeps only in-frame clones here, not all; method: immunoSEQ multiplex PCR. The sample lists approximately 77,000 clones; roughly 70% were seen once. Sequenced material: PBMCs. The receptor source for this set is a man aged 55 to 70 in good health and CMV-seropositive. Both conserved end residues are part of each CDR3. Fields, in order: V gene, D gene, J gene, CDR3 protein. The D gene is left open where the match is weak.

TRBV6-1,.,TRBJ2-3,CASSFGGTDTQYF
TRBV29-1,.,TRBJ2-5,CSFGGETQYF
TRBV4-1,TRBD2,TRBJ2-1,CASTPRGLSGEGYNEQFF
TRBV4-1,.,TRBJ2-7,CASSPPVGLHEQYF
TRBV7-3,.,TRBJ1-3,CASSFGPRHSGNTIYF
TRBV10-1,TRBD2,TRBJ2-3,CASSLAGAEGTDTQYF
TRBV5-5,.,TRBJ2-7,CASSLAPRQETYEQYF
TRBV7-2,.,TRBJ2-3,CASSSSGGGNTDTQYF
TRBV7-2,TRBD1,TRBJ2-1,CASSERQGAFEQFF
TRBV6-5,.,TRBJ1-4,CASSPGDATNEKLFF
TRBV27,.,TRBJ2-1,CASSLVQGNEQFF
TRBV19,.,TRBJ1-1,CASYRDLVSEAFF
TRBV9,.,TRBJ2-3,CASSVGVRGTDTQYF
TRBV5-1,.,TRBJ1-2,CASSPLGANYGYTF
TRBV9,TRBD2,TRBJ2-7,CASSETSGNDEQYF
TRBV5-1,TRBD1,TRBJ2-2,CASTHDRGSRTGELFF